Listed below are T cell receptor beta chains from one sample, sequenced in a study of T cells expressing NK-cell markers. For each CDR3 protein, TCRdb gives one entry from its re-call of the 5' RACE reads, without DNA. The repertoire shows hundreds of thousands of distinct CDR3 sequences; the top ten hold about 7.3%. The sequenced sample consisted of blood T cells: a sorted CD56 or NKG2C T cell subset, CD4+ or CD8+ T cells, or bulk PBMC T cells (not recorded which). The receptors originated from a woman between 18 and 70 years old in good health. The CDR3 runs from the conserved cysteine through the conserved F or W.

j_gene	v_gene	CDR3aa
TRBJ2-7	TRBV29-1	CSVEAQAGTLTPEQYF
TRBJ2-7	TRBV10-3	CAISEPGLAGDEQYF
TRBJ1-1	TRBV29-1	CSATGTGGTEAFF
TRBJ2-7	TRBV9	CASSRGGQGAGYEQYF
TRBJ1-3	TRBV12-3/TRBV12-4	CASTDPRRGNTIYF
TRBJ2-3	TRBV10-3	CAISDPGLAGGPVTDTQYF
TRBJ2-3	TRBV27	CASRGRKRGDTDTQYF
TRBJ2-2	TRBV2	CASSGLVASSGELFF
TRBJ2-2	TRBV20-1	CSARGRGQTGELFF
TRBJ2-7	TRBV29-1	CSVEGPSGYEQYF
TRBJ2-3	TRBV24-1	CATWRLFGGSADTQYF
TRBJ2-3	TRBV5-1	CASSFSGRAGDTQYF
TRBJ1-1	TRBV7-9	CASSLESGNTEAFF
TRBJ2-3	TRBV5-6	CASIGRGGLPSTDTQYF
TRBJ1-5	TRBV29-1	CSVSTGQHQPQHF
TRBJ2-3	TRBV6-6	CASRRGPDTQYF
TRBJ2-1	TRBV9	CASSVGRGGNEQFF
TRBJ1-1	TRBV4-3	CASSRLEHAGTEAFF
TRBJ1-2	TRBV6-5	CASSGRVRGYTF
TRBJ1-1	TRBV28	CASRQGNTEAFF
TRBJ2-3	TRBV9	CASSVSGTSTDTQYF
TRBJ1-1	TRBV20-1	CSATDRVGTEAFF
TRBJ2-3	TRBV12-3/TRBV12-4	CASSLGETDTQYF
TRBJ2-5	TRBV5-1	CASSKSGRVETQYF
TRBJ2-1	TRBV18	CASSPGLASYNEQFF
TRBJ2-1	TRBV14	CASSPLLVNEQFF
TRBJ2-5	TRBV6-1	CASSPDWKETQYF
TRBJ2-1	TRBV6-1	CASSTSGLSYNEQFF
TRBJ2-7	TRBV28	CASSFSVRGHQEQYF